The rows below give T cell receptor beta chains drawn from one sample of a study of T-cell reconstitution after alpha-beta-depleted transplantation in children. TCRdb reprocessed the PCR reads with MiXCR, giving one entry per CDR3 protein. The table includes approximately 650,000 distinct CDR3 sequences, roughly 14% detected once. Specimen: PBMCs, collected before TCRalphabeta/CD19-depleted stem cell transplant. The receptors shown here come from a girl aged 2 to 10 with congenital amegakaryocytic thrombocytopenia, due to receive a stem cell transplant. CDR3s include the opening cysteine and the closing phenylalanine or tryptophan.

j_call v_call cdr3_aa
TRBJ1-2 TRBV6-5 CASSGFPYGYTF
TRBJ2-7 TRBV20-1 CSARPSGRSGQYF
TRBJ2-3 TRBV5-6 CASSLAGTPIFSDTQYF
TRBJ2-3 TRBV29-1 CSVDVPSTDTQYF
TRBJ2-5 TRBV20-1 CSARTSFGETQYF
TRBJ2-7 TRBV10-3 CAISEYEQYF
TRBJ2-1 TRBV5-1 CASSFQGHEQFF
TRBJ2-3 TRBV7-9 CASSPVDTQYF
TRBJ1-2 TRBV20-1 CSASPSTISQYGYTF
TRBJ2-4 TRBV28 CASRDIGAGAKNIQYF
TRBJ2-3 TRBV11-2 CASSLVSLTQYF
TRBJ2-2 TRBV7-8 CASSLVDITGELFF
TRBJ2-7 TRBV5-1 CASSVGTGSYEQYF
TRBJ1-3 TRBV20-1 CSASGSGNTLYF
TRBJ2-7 TRBV6-1 CASSKSGGVSEQYF
TRBJ2-1 TRBV3-1 CASSQEILAVYNEQFF
TRBJ2-2 TRBV12-3/TRBV12-4 CATGTSGADGELFF
TRBJ1-1 TRBV12-3/TRBV12-4 CASSFQTGPTTEAFF